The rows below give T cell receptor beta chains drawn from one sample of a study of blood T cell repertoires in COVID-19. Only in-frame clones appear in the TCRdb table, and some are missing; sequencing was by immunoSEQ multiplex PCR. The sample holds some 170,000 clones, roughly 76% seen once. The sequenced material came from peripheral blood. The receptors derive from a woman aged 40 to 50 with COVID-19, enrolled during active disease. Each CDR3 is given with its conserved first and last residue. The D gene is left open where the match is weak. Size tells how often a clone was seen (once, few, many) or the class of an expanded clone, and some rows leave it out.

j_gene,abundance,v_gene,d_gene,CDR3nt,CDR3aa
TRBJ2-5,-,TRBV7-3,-,TGTGCCAGCAGCTCCCAGTTCCAAGAGACCCAGTACTTC,CASSSQFQETQYF
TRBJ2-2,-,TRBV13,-,TGTGCCAGCAGCTTAAGGGGCGTGAACACCGGGGAGCTGTTTTTT,CASSLRGVNTGELFF
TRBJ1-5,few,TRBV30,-,TGTGCCTGGAGCCTGAACAGGGTCAATCAGCCCCAGCATTTT,CAWSLNRVNQPQHF
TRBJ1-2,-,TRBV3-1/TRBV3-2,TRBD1,TGTGCCAGCAGCCAAGAGGTGACAGGGGTTGAAGGCTACACCTTC,CASSQEVTGVEGYTF
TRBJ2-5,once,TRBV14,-,TGTGCCAGCAGCCAATGGGGCCGGGGGAAGACCCAGTACTTC,CASSQWGRGKTQYF
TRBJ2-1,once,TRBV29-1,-,TGCAGCGTTGGGCCGGGACACAGCTCCTACAATGAGCAGTTCTTC,CSVGPGHSSYNEQFF
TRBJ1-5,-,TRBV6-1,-,TGTGCCAGCAGTGAAGGCGCCTCTAGGCAGCCCCAGCATTTT,CASSEGASRQPQHF
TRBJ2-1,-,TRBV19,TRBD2,TGTGCCAGTACCATGACTAGCGGGGGCCTCAATGAGCAGTTCTTC,CASTMTSGGLNEQFF
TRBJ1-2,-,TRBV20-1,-,TGCAGTGCTAGTGGGGGGCGCGGCTATGGCTACACCTTC,CSASGGRGYGYTF
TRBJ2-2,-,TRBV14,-,TGTGCCAGCGGTGGATACGGGTTTAACACCGGGGAGCTGTTTTTT,CASGGYGFNTGELFF
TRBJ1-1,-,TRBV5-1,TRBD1,TGCGCCAGCAGCTCGGAGGACAGGAGGAACACTGAAGCTTTCTTT,CASSSEDRRNTEAFF
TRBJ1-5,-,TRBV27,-,TGTGCCAGCAGCCCCACCGGGGGGCCGCCTCAGCCCCAGCATTTT,CASSPTGGPPQPQHF
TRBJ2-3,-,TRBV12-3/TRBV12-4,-,TGTGCCAGCAGTTTGGCTAGGCCCGATACGCAGTATTTT,CASSLARPDTQYF
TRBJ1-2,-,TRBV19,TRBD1,TGTGCCAGTAGTCGACAGGGGCTCGATGGCTACACCTTC,CASSRQGLDGYTF
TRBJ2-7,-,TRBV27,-,TGTGCCAGCAGTTTATCGGGCAACTACGAGCAGTACTTC,CASSLSGNYEQYF
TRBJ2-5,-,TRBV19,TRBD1,TGTGCCAGTAGTATACGGCCCCGAGGACAGGGACTTGAGACCCAGTACTTC,CASSIRPRGQGLETQYF
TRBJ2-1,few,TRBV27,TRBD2,TGTGCCAGCAGCCCGACTAGCGGTTGGAACAATGAGCAGTTCTTC,CASSPTSGWNNEQFF
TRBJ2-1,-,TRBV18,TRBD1,TGTGCCAGCTCACCAGACAGGGTGACCTACAATGAGCAGTTCTTC,CASSPDRVTYNEQFF
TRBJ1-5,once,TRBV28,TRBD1,TGTGCCAGCGTGGGGACAGGGGGTATCGGGGGCTCTAGCAATCAGCCCCAGCATTTT,CASVGTGGIGGSSNQPQHF
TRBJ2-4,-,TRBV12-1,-,TGTGCCAGCAATGTAGGGACAGAGACCCTAGGCATTCAGTACTTC,CASNVGTETLGIQYF
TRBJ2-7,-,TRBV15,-,TGTGCCACCAGCAGAGAACCAGGGGCTTGGGAGCAGTACTTC,CATSREPGAWEQYF
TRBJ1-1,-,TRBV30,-,TGTGCCTGGACACGACAGATGAACACTGAAGCTTTCTTT,CAWTRQMNTEAFF
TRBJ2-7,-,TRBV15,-,TGTGCCACCAGCAGAGAAACGGGAGTAGGTGGCGAGCAGTACTTC,CATSRETGVGGEQYF
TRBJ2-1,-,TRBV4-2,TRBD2,TGTGCCAGCAGCCAAGATGTAGGGACTAGCGGGATCGGAGAGCAGTTCTTC,CASSQDVGTSGIGEQFF
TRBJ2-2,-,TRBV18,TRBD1,TGTGCCAGCTCACCCAAGACAGGGAATACCGGGGAGCTGTTTTTT,CASSPKTGNTGELFF
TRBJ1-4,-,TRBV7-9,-,TGTGCCAGCAGCTTAGGCCAGGGGATTGAAAAACTGTTTTTT,CASSLGQGIEKLFF
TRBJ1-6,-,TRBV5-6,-,TGTGCCAGCAGCTCCCAGGGATCACCCCTCCACTTT,CASSSQGSPLHF
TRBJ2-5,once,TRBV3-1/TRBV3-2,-,TGTGCCAGCAGCCAAGAGCCTAGCCGTGTCGAGACCCAGTACTTC,CASSQEPSRVETQYF
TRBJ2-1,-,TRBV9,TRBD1,TGTGCCAGCAGCGGACAAACTAGGGGGCTCCCTTACAATGAGCAGTTCTTC,CASSGQTRGLPYNEQFF
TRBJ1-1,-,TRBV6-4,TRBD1,TGTGCCAGCAGTAGATCCGGGACAGACACTGAAGCTTTCTTT,CASSRSGTDTEAFF
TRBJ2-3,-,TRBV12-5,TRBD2,TGTGCTAGTGGCCGGGGACTAGCGGGGGGAAGCACAGATACGCAGTATTTT,CASGRGLAGGSTDTQYF
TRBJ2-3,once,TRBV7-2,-,TGTGCCAGCAGCCTAAGCTCGGAGGGAGATACGCAGTATTTT,CASSLSSEGDTQYF
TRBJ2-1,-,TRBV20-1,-,TGCAGTGCCTTTAGAGGGGGGGGACAAGTCTTC,CSAFRGGGQVF
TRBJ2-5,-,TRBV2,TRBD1,TGTGCCAGCAAGATATTGACAGGGCGAGAGACCCAGTACTTC,CASKILTGRETQYF
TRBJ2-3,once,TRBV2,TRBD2,TGTGCCGGGAAGCGGGGAAGCACAGATACGCAGTATTTT,CAGKRGSTDTQYF
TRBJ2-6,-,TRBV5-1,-,TGCGCCAGCAGAGATACCTGGGCCGGGGCCAACGTCCTGACTTTC,CASRDTWAGANVLTF
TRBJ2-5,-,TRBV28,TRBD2,TGTGCCAGCAGTCTTAGCGGGGAAGAGACCCAGTACTTC,CASSLSGEETQYF
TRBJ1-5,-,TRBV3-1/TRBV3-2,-,TGTGCCAGCAGCCGACAACATAGCAATCAGCCCCAGCATTTT,CASSRQHSNQPQHF
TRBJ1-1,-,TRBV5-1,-,TGCGCCAGCAGCTTAGCAGGGTTCCCGAACACTGAAGCTTTCTTT,CASSLAGFPNTEAFF
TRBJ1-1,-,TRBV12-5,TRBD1,TGTGCTAGTGGTAAGGACAGGGAAAAGACTGAAGCTTTCTTT,CASGKDREKTEAFF
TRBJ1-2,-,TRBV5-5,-,TGTGCCAGCAGCTTGCTACAGAGCTATGGCTACACCTTC,CASSLLQSYGYTF
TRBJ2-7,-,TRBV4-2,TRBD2,TGTGCCAGCAGCCAGACTAGCGGCTACGAGCAGTACTTC,CASSQTSGYEQYF
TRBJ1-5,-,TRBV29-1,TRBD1,TGCAGCGTTGATTCAGGGGGAGGCAATCAGCCCCAGCATTTT,CSVDSGGGNQPQHF
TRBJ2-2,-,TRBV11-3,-,TGTGCCAGCAGCCTTCGGACAGTCCCCGGGGAGCTGTTTTTT,CASSLRTVPGELFF
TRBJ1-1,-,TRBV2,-,TGTGCCAGCAGTGGGGGGGGGACTGAAGCTTTCTTT,CASSGGGTEAFF
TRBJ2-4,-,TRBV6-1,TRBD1,TGTGCCAGCAGTGAACAAGGGACAGCCCCTGGGGGAAACATTCAGTACTTC,CASSEQGTAPGGNIQYF
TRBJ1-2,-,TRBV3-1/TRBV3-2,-,TGTGCCAGCAGCCAGGAAAAGGGCGACCTCGGGGGGCTGGACTATGGCTACACCTTC,CASSQEKGDLGGLDYGYTF
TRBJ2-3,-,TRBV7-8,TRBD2,TGTGCCTGCGTGCCGGGACTAGCGGGAGGGCTTCCAGATACGCAGTATTTT,CACVPGLAGGLPDTQYF
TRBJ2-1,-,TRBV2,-,TGTGCCAGGAAGGGTCGAGGAGGGGGAGGGAATGAGCAGTTCTTC,CARKGRGGGGNEQFF